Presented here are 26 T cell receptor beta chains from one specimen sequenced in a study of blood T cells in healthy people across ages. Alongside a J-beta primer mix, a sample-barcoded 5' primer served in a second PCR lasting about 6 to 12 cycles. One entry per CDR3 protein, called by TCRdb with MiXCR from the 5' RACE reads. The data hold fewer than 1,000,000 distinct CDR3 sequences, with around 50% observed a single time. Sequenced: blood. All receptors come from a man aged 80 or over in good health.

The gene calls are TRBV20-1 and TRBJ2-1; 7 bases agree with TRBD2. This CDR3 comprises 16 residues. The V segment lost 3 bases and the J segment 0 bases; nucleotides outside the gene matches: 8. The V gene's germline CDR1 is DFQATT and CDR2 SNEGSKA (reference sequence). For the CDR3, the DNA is TGCAGTGCTAGTCCCCTAGCGGCAAGCTCCTACAATGAGCAGTTCTTC. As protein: CSASPLAASSYNEQFF.

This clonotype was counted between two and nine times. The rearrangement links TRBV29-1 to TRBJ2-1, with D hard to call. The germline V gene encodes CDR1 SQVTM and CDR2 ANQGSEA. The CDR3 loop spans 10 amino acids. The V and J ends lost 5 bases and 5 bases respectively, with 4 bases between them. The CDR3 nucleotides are TGCAGCGTTTTAGACAATGAGCAGTTCTTC. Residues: CSVLDNEQFF.

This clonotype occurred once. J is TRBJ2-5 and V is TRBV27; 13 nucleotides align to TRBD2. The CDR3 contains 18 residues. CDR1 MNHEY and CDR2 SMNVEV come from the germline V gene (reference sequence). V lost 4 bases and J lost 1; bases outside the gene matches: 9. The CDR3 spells CASSSTSGGALVQETQYF. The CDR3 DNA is TGTGCCAGCAGTTCTACTAGCGGGGGGGCTCTCGTCCAAGAGACCCAGTACTTC.

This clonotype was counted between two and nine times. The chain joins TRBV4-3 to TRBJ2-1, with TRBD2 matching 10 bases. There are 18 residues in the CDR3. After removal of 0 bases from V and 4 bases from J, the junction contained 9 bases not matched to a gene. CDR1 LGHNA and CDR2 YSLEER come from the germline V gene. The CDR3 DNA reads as TGCGCCAGCAGCCAAGATCCGGCTAGCGGGGGAAATTACAATGAGCAGTTCTTC. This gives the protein CASSQDPASGGNYNEQFF.

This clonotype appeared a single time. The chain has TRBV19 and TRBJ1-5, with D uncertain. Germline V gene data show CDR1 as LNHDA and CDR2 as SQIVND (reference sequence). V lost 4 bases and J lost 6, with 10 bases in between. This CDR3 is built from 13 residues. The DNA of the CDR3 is TGTGCCAGTAGTAGGGCCGTGGGTCAGCCCCAGCATTTT. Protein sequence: CASSRAVGQPQHF.

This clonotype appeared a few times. The CDR3, as DNA: TGCGCCAGCAGCTTGGAAATCGGGAAGCACTATGGCTACACCTTC. Translating it yields CASSLEIGKHYGYTF. The V and J genes are TRBV5-1 and TRBJ1-2, with D hard to call. Per germline, CDR1 SGHRS and CDR2 YFSETQ. V was trimmed by 0 bases and J by 3 bases, leaving 12 bases between them. The CDR3 is 15 amino acids.

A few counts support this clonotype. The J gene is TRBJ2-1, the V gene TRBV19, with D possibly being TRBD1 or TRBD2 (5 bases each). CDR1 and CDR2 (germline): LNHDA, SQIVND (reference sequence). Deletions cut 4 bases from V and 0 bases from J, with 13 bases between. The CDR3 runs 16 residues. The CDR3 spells CASSKEAGSSYNEQFF. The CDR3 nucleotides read TGTGCCAGTAGTAAGGAGGCAGGGAGCTCCTACAATGAGCAGTTCTTC.

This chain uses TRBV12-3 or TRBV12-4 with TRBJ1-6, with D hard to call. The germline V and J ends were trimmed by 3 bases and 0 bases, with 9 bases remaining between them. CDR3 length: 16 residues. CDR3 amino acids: CASSLTGSSYNSPLHF. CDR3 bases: TGTGCCAGCAGTTTGACGGGAAGCTCCTATAATTCACCCCTCCACTTT.

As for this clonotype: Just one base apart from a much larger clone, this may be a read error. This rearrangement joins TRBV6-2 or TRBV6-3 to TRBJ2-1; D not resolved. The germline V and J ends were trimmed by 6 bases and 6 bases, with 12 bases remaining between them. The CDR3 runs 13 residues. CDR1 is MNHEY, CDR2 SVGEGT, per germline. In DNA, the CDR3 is TGTGCCAGCAGACACATGACTGGCAATGAGCAGTTCTTC. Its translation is CASRHMTGNEQFF.

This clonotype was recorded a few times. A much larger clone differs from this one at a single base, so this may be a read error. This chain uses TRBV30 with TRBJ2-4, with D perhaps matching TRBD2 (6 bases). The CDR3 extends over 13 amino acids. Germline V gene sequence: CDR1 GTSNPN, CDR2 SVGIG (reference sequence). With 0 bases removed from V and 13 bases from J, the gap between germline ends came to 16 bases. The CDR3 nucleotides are TGTGCCTGGAGTGTTTCCACCGGGGGTGAGCAGTACTTC. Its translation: CAWSVSTGGEQYF.

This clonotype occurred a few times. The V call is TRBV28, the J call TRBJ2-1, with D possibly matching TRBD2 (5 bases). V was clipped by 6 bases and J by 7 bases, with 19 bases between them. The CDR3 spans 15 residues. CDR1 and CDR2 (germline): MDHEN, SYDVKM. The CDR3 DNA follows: TGTGCCAGCAGGGTGACTAACCTCGGGCGGAATGAGCAGTTCTTC. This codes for CASRVTNLGRNEQFF.

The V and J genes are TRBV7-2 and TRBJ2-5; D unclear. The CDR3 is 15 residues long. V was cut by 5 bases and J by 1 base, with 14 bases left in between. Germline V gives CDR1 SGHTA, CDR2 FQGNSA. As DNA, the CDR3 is TGTGCCAGCAGCATGCCGGACGCCGGCCAAGAGACCCAGTACTTC. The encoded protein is CASSMPDAGQETQYF.

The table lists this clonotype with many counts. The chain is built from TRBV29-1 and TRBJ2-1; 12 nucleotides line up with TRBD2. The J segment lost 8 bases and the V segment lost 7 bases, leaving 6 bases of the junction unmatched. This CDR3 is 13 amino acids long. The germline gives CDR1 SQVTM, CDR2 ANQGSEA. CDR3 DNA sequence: TGCAGCGGACTAGCGGGAGTTTCCGATGAGCAGTTCTTC. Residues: CSGLAGVSDEQFF.

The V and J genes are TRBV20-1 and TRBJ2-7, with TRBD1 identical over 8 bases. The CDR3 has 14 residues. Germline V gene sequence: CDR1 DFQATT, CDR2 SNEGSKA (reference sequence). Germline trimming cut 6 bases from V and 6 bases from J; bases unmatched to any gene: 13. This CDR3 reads CSAKPARGPGEQYF. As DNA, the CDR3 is TGCAGTGCCAAACCCGCCAGGGGGCCTGGCGAGCAGTACTTC.

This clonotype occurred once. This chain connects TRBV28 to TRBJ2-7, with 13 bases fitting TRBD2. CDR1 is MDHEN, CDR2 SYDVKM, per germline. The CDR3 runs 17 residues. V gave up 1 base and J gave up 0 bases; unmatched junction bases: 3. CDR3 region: CASSLFGTSGVSYEQYF. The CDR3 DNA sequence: TGTGCCAGCAGTTTATTCGGGACTAGCGGGGTCTCCTACGAGCAGTACTTC.

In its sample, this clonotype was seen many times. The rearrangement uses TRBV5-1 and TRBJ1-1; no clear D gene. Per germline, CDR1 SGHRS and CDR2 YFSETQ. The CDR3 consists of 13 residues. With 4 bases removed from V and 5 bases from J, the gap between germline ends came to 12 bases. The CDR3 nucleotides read TGCGCCAGCAGCCCCGCAAGAGGGACTGAAGCTTTCTTT. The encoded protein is CASSPARGTEAFF.

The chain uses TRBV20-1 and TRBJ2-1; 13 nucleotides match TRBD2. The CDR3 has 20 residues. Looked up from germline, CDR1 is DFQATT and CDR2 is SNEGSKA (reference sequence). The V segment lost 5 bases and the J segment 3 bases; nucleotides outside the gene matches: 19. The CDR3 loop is CSAGDYRGTSGNLGYNEQFF. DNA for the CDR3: TGCAGTGCTGGGGACTATAGGGGGACTAGCGGGAACCTCGGCTACAATGAGCAGTTCTTC.

CDR3 coding DNA: TGTGCCAGTAGTATCGGCGGGCCACGGTACGAGCAGTACTTC. It encodes CASSIGGPRYEQYF. The V call is TRBV19, the J call TRBJ2-7; a weak D match, TRBD2 (5 bases). The CDR3 has 14 amino acids. Germline CDR1 is LNHDA and CDR2 is SQIVND (reference sequence). V was shortened by 3 bases and J by 4 bases, with 13 bases between the two germline ends.

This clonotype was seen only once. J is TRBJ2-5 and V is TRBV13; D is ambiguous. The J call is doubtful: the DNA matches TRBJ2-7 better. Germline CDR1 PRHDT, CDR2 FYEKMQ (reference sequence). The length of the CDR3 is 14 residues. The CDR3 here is CASSLSRSLREQYF. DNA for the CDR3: TGTGCCAGCAGCTTAAGCAGATCGCTGCGCGAGCAGTACTTC.

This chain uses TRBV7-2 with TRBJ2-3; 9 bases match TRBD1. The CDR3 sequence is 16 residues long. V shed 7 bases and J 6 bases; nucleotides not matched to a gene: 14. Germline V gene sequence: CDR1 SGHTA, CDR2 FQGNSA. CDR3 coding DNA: TGTGCCAGCACCACGGACAGGGGCGGCGGTCGGGATACGCAGTATTTT. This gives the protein CASTTDRGGGRDTQYF.

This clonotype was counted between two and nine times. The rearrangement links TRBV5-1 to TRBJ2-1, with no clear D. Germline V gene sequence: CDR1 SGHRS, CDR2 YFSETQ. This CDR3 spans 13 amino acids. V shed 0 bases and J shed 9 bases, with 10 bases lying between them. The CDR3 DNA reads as TGCGCCAGCAGCTTGGCCCTGGAAGGTGAGCAGTTCTTC. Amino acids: CASSLALEGEQFF.

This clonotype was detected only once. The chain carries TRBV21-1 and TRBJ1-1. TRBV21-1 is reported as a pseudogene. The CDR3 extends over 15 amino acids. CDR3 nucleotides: TGTGCCAGCAGCAAAGTCGGACTCCTGAACACTGAAGCTTTCTTT. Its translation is CASSKVGLLNTEAFF.

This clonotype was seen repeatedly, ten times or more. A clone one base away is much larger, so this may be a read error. The CDR3 sequence is CSTTGTSVNEQYF. In DNA, the CDR3 is TGCAGCACAACCGGGACTAGCGTCAATGAGCAGTACTTC. The rearrangement uses TRBV29-1 and TRBJ2-7; 10 bases are shared with TRBD2. This CDR3 is built from 13 residues. Germline V gene data show CDR1 as SQVTM and CDR2 as ANQGSEA. J gave up 7 bases and V 8 bases, and 11 bases lay outside the gene matches.

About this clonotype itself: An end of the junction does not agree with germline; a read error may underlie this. As DNA, the CDR3 is TGCGCCAGCGGCCATCTGAATTCACCCCTCCACTTT. Translation: CASGHLNSPLHF. The chain recombines TRBV4-3 with TRBJ1-6; no reliable D call. Germline values: CDR1 LGHNA, CDR2 YSLEER. The CDR3 totals 12 residues.

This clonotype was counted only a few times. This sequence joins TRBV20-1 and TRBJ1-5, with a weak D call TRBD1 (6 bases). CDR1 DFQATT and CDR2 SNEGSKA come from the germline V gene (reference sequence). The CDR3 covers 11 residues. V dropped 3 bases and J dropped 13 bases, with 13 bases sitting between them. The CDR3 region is CSASWGAKQHF. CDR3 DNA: TGCAGTGCTAGTTGGGGGGCCAAGCAGCATTTT.

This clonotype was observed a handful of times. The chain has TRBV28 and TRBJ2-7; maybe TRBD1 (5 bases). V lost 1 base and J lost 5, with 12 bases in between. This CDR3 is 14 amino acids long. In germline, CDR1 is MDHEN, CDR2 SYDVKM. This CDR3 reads CASSLSGLGHEQYF. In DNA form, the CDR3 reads TGTGCCAGCAGTTTATCAGGGTTAGGTCACGAGCAGTACTTC.